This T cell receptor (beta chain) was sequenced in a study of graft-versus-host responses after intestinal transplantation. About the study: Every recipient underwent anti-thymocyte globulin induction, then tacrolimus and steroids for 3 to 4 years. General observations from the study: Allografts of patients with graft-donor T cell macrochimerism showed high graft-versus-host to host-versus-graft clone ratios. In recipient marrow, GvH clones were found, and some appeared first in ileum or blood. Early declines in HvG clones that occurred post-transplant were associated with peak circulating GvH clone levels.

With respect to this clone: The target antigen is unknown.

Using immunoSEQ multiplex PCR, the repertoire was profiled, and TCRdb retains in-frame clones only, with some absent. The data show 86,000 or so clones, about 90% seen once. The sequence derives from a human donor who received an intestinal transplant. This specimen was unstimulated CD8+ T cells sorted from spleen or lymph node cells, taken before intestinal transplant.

The CDR3 loop is CASSCLQGASYEQYF. For the CDR3, the DNA is TGTGCCAGCAGCTGTCTCCAGGGGGCGTCCTACGAGCAGTACTTC. V and J are TRBV7-9 and TRBJ2-7; TRBD1 matches at 8 bases. The trim removed 4 bases at V and 1 base at J, leaving 6 bases unmatched. The length of the CDR3 is 15 residues. Germline CDR1 reads SEHNR; CDR2 reads FQNEAQ (reference sequence).